This entry concerns a single T cell receptor beta chain. Method: immunoSEQ multiplex PCR; TCRdb's copy keeps in-frame clones and lacks some. The data hold 96,000 or so clones, with approximately 87% observed a single time. This specimen belongs to a study of T cell responses to AZD1222 COVID-19 vaccine. The input for sequencing was peripheral blood, taken on day 0 of AZD1222 vaccination. The TCR sequence derives from an adult in good health.

The CDR3: CASSWVTTPYEQYF. The CDR3 nucleotides read TGTGCCAGCAGCTGGGTTACTACTCCTTACGAGCAGTACTTC. The chain links TRBV11-2 to TRBJ2-7; D remains ambiguous. The CDR3 extends over 14 amino acids. Trimming shortened V by 4 bases and J by 4 bases, and 14 bases separated the two germline ends. Germline loops: CDR1 SGHAT, CDR2 FQNNGV.